This T cell receptor beta chain was identified during a study of Ad26.COV2.S vaccination and SARS-CoV-2 variants. General study results and limits: The study found similar non-spike TCR breadth in vaccine and placebo recipients.

Comment on this clone: Its antigen is not known.

Using immunoSEQ multiplex PCR, the repertoire was profiled, and TCRdb retains in-frame clones only, with some absent. The sample contains about 460,000 clones, 80% to 90% of which appear only once. Described treatment: some 20 received Ad26.COV2.S at low or high dose, single or two shots; about 5 received placebo; per-sample allocation not given. Collection of samples fell on day 63 after the first vaccine or placebo injection. Whoever gave the sample was an adult aged 18-55 years in Boston. It was Wuhan-strain SARS-CoV-2 spike that the Ad26 vaccine vector expressed. V lost 2 bases and J lost 3; bases outside the gene matches: 1. Germline V gives CDR1 SGHAT, CDR2 FQNNGV. This CDR3 region has 13 residues.

The chain employs TRBV11-2 and TRBJ2-7; the match to TRBD1 covers 7 bases. The starting material was peripheral blood, obtained in a trial of Ad26.COV2.S vaccine versus placebo. This clonotype originated in a person aged 18-65 years who received the Ad26.COV2.S COVID-19 vaccine or a placebo. DNA of the CDR3: TGTGCCAGCAGCTTAAACAGGGGCTACGAGCAGTACTTC. This encodes CASSLNRGYEQYF.